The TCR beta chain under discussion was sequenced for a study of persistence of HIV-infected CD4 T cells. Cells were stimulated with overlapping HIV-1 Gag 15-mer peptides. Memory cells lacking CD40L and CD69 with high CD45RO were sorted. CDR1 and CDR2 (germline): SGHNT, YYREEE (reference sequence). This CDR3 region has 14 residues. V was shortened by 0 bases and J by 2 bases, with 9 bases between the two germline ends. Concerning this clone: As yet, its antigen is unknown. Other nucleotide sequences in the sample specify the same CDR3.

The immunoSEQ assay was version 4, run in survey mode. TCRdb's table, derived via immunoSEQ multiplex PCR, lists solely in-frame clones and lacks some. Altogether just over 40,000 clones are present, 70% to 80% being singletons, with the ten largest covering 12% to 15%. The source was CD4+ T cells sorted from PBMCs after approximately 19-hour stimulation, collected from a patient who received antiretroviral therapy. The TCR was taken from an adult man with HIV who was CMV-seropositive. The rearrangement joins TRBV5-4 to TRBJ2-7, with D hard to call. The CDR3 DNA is TGTGCCAGCAGCTTGGCCGGGCTTACCTACGAGCAGTACTTC. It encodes CASSLAGLTYEQYF.